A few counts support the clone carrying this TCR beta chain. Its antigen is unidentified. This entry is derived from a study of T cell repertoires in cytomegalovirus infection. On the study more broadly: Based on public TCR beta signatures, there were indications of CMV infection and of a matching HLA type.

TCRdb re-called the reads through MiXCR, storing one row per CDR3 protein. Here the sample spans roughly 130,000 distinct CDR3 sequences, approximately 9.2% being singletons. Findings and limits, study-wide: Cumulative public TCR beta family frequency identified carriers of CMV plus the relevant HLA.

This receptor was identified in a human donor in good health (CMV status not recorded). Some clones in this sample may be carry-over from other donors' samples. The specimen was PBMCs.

The CDR3 sequence: CASSFTGGGEQYF. CDR3 nucleotide sequence: TGTGCCAGCAGCTTCACGGGGGGGGGGGAGCAGTACTTC. The chain links TRBV7-9 to TRBJ2-7, with 8 positions matching TRBD2. The CDR3 loop spans 13 amino acids. Looked up from germline, CDR1 is SEHNR and CDR2 is FQNEAQ (reference sequence). V was pared by 3 bases and J by 7 bases, with 5 bases of the junction left unmatched.